This T cell receptor beta chain derives from a study of CD8+CD57+ T cells in acquired aplastic anemia. V lost 4 bases and J lost 4; bases outside the gene matches: 6. This CDR3 is 16 amino acids long. Findings and limits, study-wide: It was found that nearly 30 CD8+ CDR3 sequences were shared between patients and controls.

Genomic DNA was employed as the template in profiling TCR beta VDJ and CDR3. TCRdb reprocessed the reads via MiXCR and lists one record per CDR3 protein. The sample carries a few hundred thousand distinct CDR3 sequences, roughly 82% recorded once. Patients chosen for sequencing had shown CD8+CD57+ cell expansion by flow cytometry. A word on this clonotype: The antigen remains unidentified. Given a much more abundant clone one base away, this may be a read error.

Sequencing input: sorted CD4+, CD8+, or CD8+CD57+ T cells (not recorded which) from PBMCs. The rearrangement links TRBV12-3 or TRBV12-4 to TRBJ2-3; TRBD2 aligns across 12 bases. The receptor's source is a human donor with aplastic anemia. For the CDR3, the DNA is TGTGCCAGCAGTTCTACTAGCGGGGGGTCTTCAGATACGCAGTATTTT. It translates to CASSSTSGGSSDTQYF.